Listed below are T cell receptor beta chains from one sample, sequenced in a study of T cells in Graves' hyperthyroidism and ophthalmopathy. TCRdb fed the multiplex PCR reads into MiXCR, producing one record per CDR3 protein. The sample yields under 350,000 distinct CDR3 sequences, roughly an eighth seen once. Sequenced material: blood. These receptors came from a middle-aged woman with Graves' hyperthyroidism. The CDR3 runs from the conserved cysteine through the conserved F or W. The D gene is left open where the match is weak. Where a row states a size, it is once, few, many or the class of an expanded clone; other rows omit it.

CDR3 DNA	CDR3 protein	clone size	D gene	V gene	J gene
TGTGCCAGCAGTGTTCCCCGGGCTAGCGGGAGGAATGAGCAGTTCTTC	CASSVPRASGRNEQFF	many	TRBD2	TRBV6-1	TRBJ2-1
TGCGCCAGCAGCTTGGTAGTGGGCGATGAAAAACTGTTTTTT	CASSLVVGDEKLFF	many	-	TRBV5-1	TRBJ1-4
TGTGCCAGCAGTTTAACCTCGACAAAAAGCAATTCACCCCTCCACTTT	CASSLTSTKSNSPLHF	many	-	TRBV28	TRBJ1-6
TGTGCCAGCAGCCGACAGGGACGAGCTGAAGCTTTCTTT	CASSRQGRAEAFF	many	TRBD1	TRBV5-6	TRBJ1-1
TGTGCCAGTAGTCCGGACAGAAACTCCTACGAGCAGTACTTC	CASSPDRNSYEQYF	-	-	TRBV19	TRBJ2-7
TGTGCCAGCAGTTACTCGAGCCCAGGAACCTATGGCTACACCTTC	CASSYSSPGTYGYTF	many	-	TRBV6-5	TRBJ1-2
TGTGCCAGCAGCGCCGGGACTAGCGGGGCCAATGAGCAGTTCTTC	CASSAGTSGANEQFF	many	TRBD2	TRBV6-1	TRBJ2-1
TGTGCCAGCAGCCGCAGGACAGGCCCAGACGAGCAGTACTTC	CASSRRTGPDEQYF	-	TRBD1	TRBV6-2/TRBV6-3	TRBJ2-7
TGTGCCAGCAGTTCGACTGATTCACCCCTCCACTTT	CASSSTDSPLHF	many	-	TRBV28	TRBJ1-6
TGTGCCAGCAGCCCGACGCGAGGGACTAGCGGGAGAGGATCAGATACGCAGTATTTT	CASSPTRGTSGRGSDTQYF	-	TRBD2	TRBV14	TRBJ2-3
TGTGCCAGCAGCCAGTCTGGACTAGCGGGAGCCAATGAGCAGTACTTC	CASSQSGLAGANEQYF	-	TRBD2	TRBV4-2	TRBJ2-7
TGTGCCAGCAGTGACGTCTTGTCAAAAGGAGCTTTCTTT	CASSDVLSKGAFF	few	-	TRBV2	TRBJ1-1
TGCGCCAGCAGCCAAGTGGGGACTGCGTTCAATGAGCAGTTCTTC	CASSQVGTAFNEQFF	few	-	TRBV4-1	TRBJ2-1
TGTGCCAGCAGCAGCCGACAGCTTTCAACTAACTATGGCTACACCTTC	CASSSRQLSTNYGYTF	few	-	TRBV3-1	TRBJ1-2
TGTGCCAGCAGTTGGCAGAGAAATTCACCCCTCCACTTT	CASSWQRNSPLHF	many	-	TRBV27	TRBJ1-6
TGTGCCAGCAGGCGGACAGGGGCCGGGGAGCTGTTTTTT	CASRRTGAGELFF	few	TRBD1	TRBV12-3/TRBV12-4	TRBJ2-2
TGTGCCAGCACCTCGGACTTACCTCCCTACGAGCAGTACTTC	CASTSDLPPYEQYF	many	-	TRBV11-2	TRBJ2-7
TGTGCCAGCAGCCCCCAGAGGGGCACAGATACGCAGTATTTT	CASSPQRGTDTQYF	-	-	TRBV9	TRBJ2-3
TGTGCCAGCAGCGACTTAGCGGGAGCGGGCACAGATACGCAGTATTTT	CASSDLAGAGTDTQYF	many	TRBD2	TRBV6-1	TRBJ2-3
TGTGCCAGCAGCAAATCCGACAGGGACGGCTACACCTTC	CASSKSDRDGYTF	many	TRBD1	TRBV7-8	TRBJ1-2
TGTGCCAGTAGTCCCCGGGACAAGAACACTGAAGCTTTCTTT	CASSPRDKNTEAFF	many	-	TRBV19	TRBJ1-1
TGTGCCAGCAGTGACGTAGCGATACGATCCTACGAGCAGTACTTC	CASSDVAIRSYEQYF	many	-	TRBV2	TRBJ2-7
TGTGCCAGTAGTCACGCTACAGGGGGGAGCACTGAAGCTTTCTTT	CASSHATGGSTEAFF	-	TRBD1	TRBV19	TRBJ1-1
TGTGCCAGCAGTTTATACGGGGGACGAGCGGAGACCCAGTACTTC	CASSLYGGRAETQYF	-	-	TRBV12-3/TRBV12-4	TRBJ2-5
TGCAGCGTCACAGGAGAGAACACTGAAGCTTTCTTT	CSVTGENTEAFF	many	-	TRBV29-1	TRBJ1-1
TGTGCCACCTACACTACAGGCGGGGAGCTGTTTTTT	CATYTTGGELFF	few	-	TRBV6-1	TRBJ2-2
TGTGCCAGCAGTTACTCGGAGTCTCAGCCCCAGCATTTT	CASSYSESQPQHF	many	-	TRBV6-2/TRBV6-3	TRBJ1-5
TGTCCCAGCACCTACGACCCGACAGGGGGGAAATCACCCCTCCACTTT	CPSTYDPTGGKSPLHF	-	TRBD1	TRBV6-1	TRBJ1-6
TGTGCCAGCAGTCCGGGACTTAGCACAGATACGCAGTATTTT	CASSPGLSTDTQYF	many	-	TRBV7-9	TRBJ2-3
TGTGCCAGCAGTGAAGGGACCGCCCGGCAGCGAAATATCCACTTT	CASSEGTARQRNIHF	many	-	TRBV6-1	TRBJ1-6
TGTGCCATCAAGGACAGGGACACTGAAGCTTTCTTT	CAIKDRDTEAFF	-	TRBD1	TRBV19	TRBJ1-1
TGCGCCAGCAGCTTGGGTAGCGCGAGCTACAATGAGCAGTTCTTC	CASSLGSASYNEQFF	few	-	TRBV5-1	TRBJ2-1
TGTGCCAGCTCAGCGACAGGGATCTCCTACGAGCAGTACTTC	CASSATGISYEQYF	once	TRBD1	TRBV18	TRBJ2-7
TGTGCCAGCAGTTACTCGGCCGGACAGGGCGGCACTGAAGCTTTCTTT	CASSYSAGQGGTEAFF	many	TRBD1	TRBV6-6	TRBJ1-1
TGTGCCAGCAGCTTAATGCTGGGAAGATCTGGAAACACCATATATTTT	CASSLMLGRSGNTIYF	few	-	TRBV7-2	TRBJ1-3
TGTGCCAGCAGCTTTATCCCTTCGACAGGTAGGAACGAGCAGTACTTC	CASSFIPSTGRNEQYF	few	-	TRBV7-2	TRBJ2-7
TGTGCCAGCAGCCCGTTTGGTAGTGAAGAGACCCAGTACTTC	CASSPFGSEETQYF	many	-	TRBV7-2	TRBJ2-5
TGTGCCAGCAGTCCCGAGGGGGTCGGATCAGGATATGGCTACACCTTC	CASSPEGVGSGYGYTF	-	-	TRBV25-1	TRBJ1-2
TGTGCCAGCAGCGCCTACACCTCCCCCCGCTATGGCTACACCTTC	CASSAYTSPRYGYTF	many	-	TRBV11-2	TRBJ1-2
TGTGCCAGTAGTACTGGGACAGGGGGTTTGGAGACCCAGTACTTC	CASSTGTGGLETQYF	few	TRBD1	TRBV19	TRBJ2-5
TGTGCCAGCAGCCCCAGGGGACTTAATGAAAAACTGTTTTTT	CASSPRGLNEKLFF	-	-	TRBV3-1	TRBJ1-4
TGTGCCAGCAGCTTTGGTCAGGGTAATATAGAGACCCAGTACTTC	CASSFGQGNIETQYF	many	-	TRBV11-2	TRBJ2-5
TGTGCCAGCAGCATGGGTAGTTCCTATAATTCACCCCTCCACTTT	CASSMGSSYNSPLHF	many	-	TRBV12-3/TRBV12-4	TRBJ1-6
TGTGCCAGCCTTTTGACTAGCGAAGCAGATACGCAGTATTTT	CASLLTSEADTQYF	-	TRBD2	TRBV3-1	TRBJ2-3
TGTGCCAGCACCGGCGGGAATAGCAATCAGCCCCAGCATTTT	CASTGGNSNQPQHF	many	-	TRBV2	TRBJ1-5
TGCAGCGACGGGACTAGCGGCTCCGGGCTGAGCTCCTACGAGCAGTACTTC	CSDGTSGSGLSSYEQYF	many	TRBD2	TRBV29-1	TRBJ2-7
TGTGCCACCTTTCTTTCTGGGGGCGGGAAGGAGGGGAATGAGCAGTTCTTC	CATFLSGGGKEGNEQFF	many	-	TRBV28	TRBJ2-1
TGTGCCAGCAGCCTCGACGGGGTCGAGCAGTACTTC	CASSLDGVEQYF	many	-	TRBV12-3/TRBV12-4	TRBJ2-7